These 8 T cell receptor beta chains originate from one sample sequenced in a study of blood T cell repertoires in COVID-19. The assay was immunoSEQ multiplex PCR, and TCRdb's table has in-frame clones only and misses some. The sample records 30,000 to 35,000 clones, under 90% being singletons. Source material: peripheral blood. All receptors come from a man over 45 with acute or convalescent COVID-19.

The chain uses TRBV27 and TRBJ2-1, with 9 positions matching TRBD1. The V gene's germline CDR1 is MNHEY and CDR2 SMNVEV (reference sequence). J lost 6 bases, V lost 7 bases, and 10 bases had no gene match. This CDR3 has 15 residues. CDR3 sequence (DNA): TGTGCCAGCACCCACCCGGGACAGGGTGCCAATGAGCAGTTCTTC. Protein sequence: CASTHPGQGANEQFF.

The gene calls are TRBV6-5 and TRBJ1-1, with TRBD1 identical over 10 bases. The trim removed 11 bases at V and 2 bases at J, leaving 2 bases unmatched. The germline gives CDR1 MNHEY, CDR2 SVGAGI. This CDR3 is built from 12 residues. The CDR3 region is CAGQGDNTEAFF. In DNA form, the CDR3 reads TGTGCCGGACAGGGGGACAACACTGAAGCTTTCTTT.

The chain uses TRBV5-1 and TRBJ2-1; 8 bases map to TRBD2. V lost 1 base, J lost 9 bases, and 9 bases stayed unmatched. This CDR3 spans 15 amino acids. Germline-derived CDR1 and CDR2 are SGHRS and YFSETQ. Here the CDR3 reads CASSLNLVAGTEQFF. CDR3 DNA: TGCGCCAGCAGCTTGAATTTGGTAGCGGGAACTGAGCAGTTCTTC.

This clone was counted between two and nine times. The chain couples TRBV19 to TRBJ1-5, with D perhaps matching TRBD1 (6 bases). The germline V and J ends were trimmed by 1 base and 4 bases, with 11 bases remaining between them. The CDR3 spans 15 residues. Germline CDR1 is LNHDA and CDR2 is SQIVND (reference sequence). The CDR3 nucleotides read TGTGCCAGTAGTATAGGTGGGCAGGGGAATCAGCCCCAGCATTTT. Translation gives CASSIGGQGNQPQHF.

CDR3 coding DNA: TGCGCCAGCAGCCGCGAGACAGGACTCAATCAGCCCCAGCATTTT. Translating it yields CASSRETGLNQPQHF. The V and J genes are TRBV5-1 and TRBJ1-5; D is possibly TRBD1 (6 bases). Between the trimmed V and J ends, which lost 4 bases and 3 bases, there was a span of 14 bases. In germline, CDR1 is SGHRS, CDR2 YFSETQ. The CDR3 contains 15 residues.

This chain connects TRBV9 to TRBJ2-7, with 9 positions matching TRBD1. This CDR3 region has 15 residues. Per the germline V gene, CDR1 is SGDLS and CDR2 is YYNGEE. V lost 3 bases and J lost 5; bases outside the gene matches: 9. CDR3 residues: CASSEQGTGYHEQYF. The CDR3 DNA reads TGTGCCAGCAGCGAACAGGGGACAGGGTATCACGAGCAGTACTTC.

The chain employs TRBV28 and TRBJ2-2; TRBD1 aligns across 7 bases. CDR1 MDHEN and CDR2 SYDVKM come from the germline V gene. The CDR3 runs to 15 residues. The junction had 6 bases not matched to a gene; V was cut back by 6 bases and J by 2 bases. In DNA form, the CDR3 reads TGTGCCAGCAGCTCCGGGACAGTCAACACCGGGGAGCTGTTTTTT. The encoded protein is CASSSGTVNTGELFF.

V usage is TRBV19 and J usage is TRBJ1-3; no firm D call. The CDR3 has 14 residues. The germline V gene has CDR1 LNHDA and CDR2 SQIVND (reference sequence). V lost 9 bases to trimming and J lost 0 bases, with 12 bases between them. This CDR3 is CASMHRDSGNTIYF. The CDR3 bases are TGTGCCAGCATGCACAGAGACTCTGGAAACACCATATATTTT.